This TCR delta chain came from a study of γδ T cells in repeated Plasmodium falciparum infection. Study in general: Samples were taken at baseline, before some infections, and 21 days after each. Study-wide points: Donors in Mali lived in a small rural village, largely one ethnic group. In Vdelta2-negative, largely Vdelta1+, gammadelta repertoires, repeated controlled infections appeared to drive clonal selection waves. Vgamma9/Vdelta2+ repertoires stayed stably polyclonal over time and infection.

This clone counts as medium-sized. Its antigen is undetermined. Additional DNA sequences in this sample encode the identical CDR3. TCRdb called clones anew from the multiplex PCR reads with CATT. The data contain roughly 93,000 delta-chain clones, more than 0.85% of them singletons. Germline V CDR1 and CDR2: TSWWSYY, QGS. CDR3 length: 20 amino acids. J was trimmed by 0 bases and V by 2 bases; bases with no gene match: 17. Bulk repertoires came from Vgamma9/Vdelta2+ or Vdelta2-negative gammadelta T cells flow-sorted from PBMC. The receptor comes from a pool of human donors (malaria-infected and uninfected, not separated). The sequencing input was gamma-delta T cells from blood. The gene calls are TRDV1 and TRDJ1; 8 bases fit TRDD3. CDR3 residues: CALGEVPTGGLRPYTDKLIF. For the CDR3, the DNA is TGTGCTCTTGGGGAAGTTCCGACTGGGGGTCTACGCCCTTACACCGATAAACTCATCTTT.